Shown below are 22 T cell receptor beta chains from a single sample sequenced in a study of blood T cell repertoires in COVID-19. The table came from immunoSEQ multiplex PCR; TCRdb's copy has only in-frame clones and leaves some out. The sample shows some 200,000 clones, approximately 81% of them seen only once. The sample consisted of peripheral blood. The receptors stem from a woman between 70 and 85 years old with COVID-19, enrolled during active disease.

V is TRBV11-2 and J is TRBJ2-1; D call uncertain. The CDR3 length is 15 residues. V was trimmed by 6 bases and J by 7 bases, leaving 19 bases between them. Germline V gives CDR1 SGHAT, CDR2 FQNNGV. The CDR3 nucleotides are TGTGCCAGCAGTTCCTTGGGCACAATTACAAATGAGCAGTTCTTC. Translated, it gives CASSSLGTITNEQFF.

V is TRBV7-9 and J is TRBJ2-1; TRBD2 matches 9 bases. The junction had 6 bases not matched to a gene; V was cut back by 2 bases and J by 1 base. The V gene's germline CDR1 is SEHNR and CDR2 FQNEAQ (reference sequence). The CDR3 runs to 17 residues. The CDR3 loop reads CASSLYSGSRSYNEQFF. DNA of the CDR3: TGTGCCAGCAGCTTATATAGCGGGAGTAGGTCCTACAATGAGCAGTTCTTC.

A remark on this clone: An end of the junction does not agree with germline; a read error may underlie this. The rearrangement links TRBV7-7 to TRBJ1-1; D perhaps matches TRBD1 (6 bases). The CDR3 runs 13 residues. Germline CDR1 is SSHAT and CDR2 is FNYEAQ (reference sequence). CDR3 loop: CASSLDRGAEAFF. The CDR3 nucleotides are TGTGCTAGCAGCTTAGATCGGGGGGCAGAAGCTTTCTTT.

A note on this clone: A much larger clone lies a single base off, so this may be a read error. Within the sample, other DNA sequences also encode this same CDR3. The DNA for the CDR3 is TGTGCCAGCAGTGGTCAGGGCTACGAGCAGTACTTC. Its translation is CASSGQGYEQYF. The chain has TRBV2 and TRBJ2-7; possible D gene TRBD1, 5 bases. CDR3 length equals 12 residues. From germline, CDR1 is SNHLY and CDR2 FYNNEI. The V gene lost 4 bases and the J gene lost 3 bases, with 7 bases spanning the gap.

This chain links TRBV2 with TRBJ1-5; the D gene is possibly TRBD1 (5 bases). Germline V gene sequence: CDR1 SNHLY, CDR2 FYNNEI. The CDR3 has 15 residues. The ends were cut back, 2 bases at V and 4 bases at J, with 12 bases in the middle. CDR3 loop: CASSEFMWTNQPQHF. Written as DNA, the CDR3 is TGTGCCAGCAGTGAATTTATGTGGACAAATCAGCCCCAGCATTTT.

CDR3 loop: CASSFKETQYF. Written as DNA, the CDR3 is TGTGCCAGCAGCTTTAAAGAGACCCAGTACTTC. The chain links TRBV5-6 to TRBJ2-5; D uncertain. The CDR3 sequence is 11 residues long. Trimming took 2 bases from V and 3 from J, leaving 2 bases between them. In germline, CDR1 is SGHDT, CDR2 YYEEEE. Using reference TRBV5-6 and TRBJ2-5 for the parts outside the CDR3, the full variable domain is DAGVTQSPTHLIKTRGQQVTLRCSPKSGHDTVSWYQQALGQGPQFIFQYYEEEERQRGNFPDRFSGHQFPNYSSELNVNALLLGDSALYLCASSFKETQYFGPGTRLLVL.

This clone was counted only a few times. The V gene is TRBV6-6, the J gene TRBJ1-3, with D unresolved. Trimming cost V 5 bases and J 0 bases, with 8 bases left between them. Germline V gene lookup returns CDR1 MNHNY and CDR2 SVGAGI (reference sequence). This CDR3 has 14 amino acids. The CDR3 DNA follows: TGTGCCAGCAGTAGGATAGCCTCTGGAAACACCATATATTTT. It translates to CASSRIASGNTIYF.

The CDR3, as DNA: TGTGCCAGCAGCCCCCAGTCGGGACTAGCGGGGGGCCTTTACGTC. Protein: CASSPQSGLAGGLYV. The chain combines TRBV9 with TRBJ2-7, with TRBD2 identical over 15 bases. The V segment lost 4 bases and the J segment 13 bases; nucleotides outside the gene matches: 12. Germline CDR1 is SGDLS and CDR2 is YYNGEE. The CDR3 covers 15 residues.

The chain combines TRBV6-1 with TRBJ1-1, with unresolved D. The CDR3 runs to 15 residues. The V gene's germline CDR1 is MNHNS and CDR2 SASEGT. The V end was cut by 1 base, the J end by 4 bases, with 13 bases between. The CDR3 DNA is TGTGCCAGCAGTGAAGTAGCAGCCCCGGGCACTGAAGCTTTCTTT. Its protein is CASSEVAAPGTEAFF.

This clone was seen just once. V and J are TRBV27 and TRBJ1-2; the D gene is possibly TRBD1 (6 bases). Trimming removed 10 bases at V and 8 bases at J, with 29 bases between. Germline V gene lookup returns CDR1 MNHEY and CDR2 SMNVEV (reference sequence). The CDR3 has 16 amino acids. The CDR3 is CATRGSGARETTGYTF. In DNA, the CDR3 is TGTGCCACTCGGGGTTCAGGGGCGCGCGAAACAACGGGCTACACCTTC.

The chain uses TRBV3-1 (or the pseudogene TRBV3-2) and TRBJ2-3; TRBD2 aligns across 13 bases. The CDR3 runs 21 residues. The V and J ends lost 0 bases and 3 bases, in that order; junction bases with no gene match: 15. Per the germline V gene, CDR1 is LGHDT and CDR2 is YNNKEL (reference sequence). In DNA form, the CDR3 reads TGTGCCAGCAGCCAAGAACTCCTTCCCGGGACTAGCGGGACCGTGACAGATACGCAGTATTTT. Translation gives CASSQELLPGTSGTVTDTQYF.

The chain joins TRBV18 to TRBJ2-7; 8 bases line up with TRBD2. The junction had 8 bases not matched to a gene; V was cut back by 3 bases and J by 7 bases. Germline CDR1 and CDR2: KGHSH and LQKENI. This CDR3 spans 14 amino acids. In DNA form, the CDR3 reads TGTGCCAGCTCACCCGGGACTAGGTCGGGGGAGCAGTACTTC. It is translated as CASSPGTRSGEQYF. The full variable domain, its missing parts supplied by reference TRBV18 and TRBJ2-7, is NAGVMQNPRHLVRRRGQEARLRCSPMKGHSHVYWYRQLPEEGLKFMVYLQKENIIDESGMPKERFSAEFPKEGPSILRIQQVVRGDSAAYFCASSPGTRSGEQYFGPGTRLTVT.

This clone was observed once. Here the CDR3 reads CASRTYTGELFF. The CDR3 DNA reads TGTGCCAGCAGGACATACACCGGGGAGCTGTTTTTT. The chain recombines TRBV5-4 with TRBJ2-2; D is uncertain. The V gene's germline CDR1 is SGHNT and CDR2 YYREEE (reference sequence). Deletions cut 5 bases from V and 3 bases from J, with 5 bases between. The CDR3 contains 12 residues.

The chain carries TRBV10-3 and TRBJ2-2; tentative D call: TRBD1 (5 bases). Trimming took off 5 bases at V and 7 bases at J, with 17 bases between the two ends. The CDR3 length is 15 residues. Germline CDR1 ENHRY, CDR2 SYGVKD. The CDR3 region has the DNA TGTGCCATCAGTAGTGAGAGCAGGGCAGGCGGGGAGCTGTTTTTT. Translation gives CAISSESRAGGELFF.

The rearrangement links TRBV7-9 to TRBJ2-7; possible D gene TRBD2, 7 bases. The germline CDR1 and CDR2 sequences are SEHNR and FQNEAQ (reference sequence). The CDR3 sequence is 13 residues long. The ends were cut back, 4 bases at V and 6 bases at J, with 13 bases in the middle. The CDR3 is CASSSLGGAEQYF. In nucleotides, the CDR3 is TGTGCCAGCAGCTCCTTGGGGGGGGCCGAGCAGTACTTC.

The V gene is TRBV5-6, the J gene TRBJ2-7; D may be TRBD1 (5 bases). The V end was cut by 0 bases, the J end by 4 bases, with 17 bases between. The CDR3 is 16 amino acids. The germline gives CDR1 SGHDT, CDR2 YYEEEE. The CDR3 here is CASSLGGIQSGYEQYV. DNA of the CDR3: TGTGCCAGCAGCTTGGGGGGAATTCAGTCAGGGTACGAGCAGTACGTC.

The chain has TRBV6-2 or TRBV6-3 and TRBJ2-7, with TRBD2 matching over 8 bases. V lost 5 bases to trimming and J lost 4 bases; unmatched junction nucleotides: 7. Germline CDR1 reads MNHEY; CDR2 reads SVGEGT. The CDR3 sequence is 14 residues long. The CDR3 region has the DNA TGTGCCAGCAGTCACGGGACTAGTACGTACGAGCAGTACTTC. Residues: CASSHGTSTYEQYF.

This rearrangement joins TRBV5-4 to TRBJ1-4; unclear D gene. Looked up from germline, CDR1 is SGHNT and CDR2 is YYREEE (reference sequence). The V end lost 0 bases, the J end lost 8 bases, and 5 bases lay between the germline ends. The CDR3 is 12 residues long. For the CDR3, the DNA is TGTGCCAGCAGCTTGGTAGCCGAAAAACTGTTTTTT. Encoded protein: CASSLVAEKLFF. The variable domain in full, completed from reference TRBV5-4 and TRBJ1-4, reads ETGVTQSPTHLIKTRGQQVTLRCSSQSGHNTVSWYQQALGQGPQFIFQYYREEENGRGNFPPRFSGLQFPNYSSELNVNALELDDSALYLCASSLVAEKLFFGSGTQLSVL.

The chain recombines TRBV5-5 with TRBJ1-1; TRBD1 matches at 7 bases. Trimming cost V 4 bases and J 4 bases; bases outside gene matches: 10. The CDR3 contains 15 residues. Germline V gives CDR1 SGHKS, CDR2 YYEKEE (reference sequence). The CDR3 coding sequence is TGTGCCAGCAGCCTCGACAGGGAAAGAGGCACTGAAGCTTTCTTT. It yields the protein CASSLDRERGTEAFF.

The V call is TRBV7-3, the J call TRBJ1-5, with a weak D call TRBD1 (5 bases). Trimming removed 8 bases from V and 5 bases from J, with 16 bases in between. This CDR3 spans 14 amino acids. Germline V gene lookup returns CDR1 SGHTA and CDR2 FQGTGA. CDR3 amino acids: CASPGRVAYQPQHF. The CDR3 nucleotides are TGTGCCAGCCCCGGCAGGGTGGCCTATCAGCCCCAGCATTTT. Complete variable domain (other parts from reference TRBV7-3 and TRBJ1-5): GAGVSQTPSNKVTEKGKYVELRCDPISGHTALYWYRQSLGQGPEFLIYFQGTGAADDSGLPNDRFFAVRPEGSVSTLKIQRTERGDSAVYLCASPGRVAYQPQHFGDGTRLSIL.

The CDR3 bases are TGTGCCAGTAGTATTCTCACTAGCGGGAGCATCAGTGAGCAGTTCTTC. Translating it yields CASSILTSGSISEQFF. The V and J genes are TRBV19 and TRBJ2-1, with 11 bases lining up with TRBD2. V shed 3 bases and J 9 bases; nucleotides not matched to a gene: 10. The CDR3 totals 16 residues. Germline V CDR1 and CDR2: LNHDA, SQIVND (reference sequence).

This clone was seen a single time. This sequence joins TRBV2 and TRBJ2-1; TRBD2 matches 8 bases. This CDR3 region has 14 residues. Trimming at V came to 5 bases and at J to 7 bases, leaving 7 bases not matched to a gene. The germline CDR1 and CDR2 sequences are SNHLY and FYNNEI. As DNA, the CDR3 is TGTGCCAGCAGTCGCGGGAGGTCTGGAAATGAGCAGTTCTTC. It encodes CASSRGRSGNEQFF.